This TCR beta chain was found in a study of OX40 agonist ivuxolimab in advanced cancers. Study information: Patients achieving partial responses numbered three: one hepatocellular carcinoma case and two cutaneous melanoma cases.

Libraries were prepared by immunoSEQ multiplex PCR; TCRdb keeps only in-frame clonotypes and omits some of them. This table holds about 89,000 clones, just over 90% found once. The CDR3 is 15 amino acids. Trimming pared 0 bases from V and 8 bases from J, leaving 15 bases between. Germline CDR1 SGHDT, CDR2 YYEEEE. The rearrangement uses TRBV5-6 and TRBJ2-4; maybe TRBD1 (6 bases). The sequencing here drew on CD4+ or CD8+ T cells sorted from blood, taken in a trial of the OX40 agonist ivuxolimab. This TCR was sampled from an adult with an advanced solid tumor such as melanoma, head and neck, liver or kidney cancer. The CDR3: CASSLGTWTADIQYF. The CDR3, as DNA: TGTGCCAGCAGCTTGGGAACCTGGACAGCAGACATTCAGTACTTC.